This T cell receptor beta chain originates from a study of blood T cell repertoires in COVID-19. Study-level background: The study drew acute and convalescent COVID-19 samples from the United States, Italy and Spain. T cells, B-cell-depleted T cells, or PBMCs supplied cDNA or gDNA.

The authors' processing: Nucleated cell number was recorded as an estimate derived from reference gene primer amplification. The method was immunoSEQ multiplex PCR; TCRdb's version includes in-frame clones alone and lacks a portion of them. The DNA was the basis for D and trimming; V, J and clone size are from that table. Of under 300,000 clones in the sample, approximately 78% were seen once. V dropped 1 base and J dropped 2; count of bases not matched to a gene: 11. Germline values: CDR1 GTSNPN, CDR2 SVGIG (reference sequence). The CDR3 is 17 amino acids. V usage is TRBV30 and J usage is TRBJ1-5; 7 positions agree with TRBD1. Sequencing was carried out using peripheral blood. This receptor was obtained from a woman in her fifties or sixties with active or convalescent COVID-19. The CDR3 loop is CAWSDNRGVEGNQPQHF. CDR3 coding DNA: TGTGCCTGGAGTGACAACAGGGGCGTGGAGGGCAATCAGCCCCAGCATTTT.